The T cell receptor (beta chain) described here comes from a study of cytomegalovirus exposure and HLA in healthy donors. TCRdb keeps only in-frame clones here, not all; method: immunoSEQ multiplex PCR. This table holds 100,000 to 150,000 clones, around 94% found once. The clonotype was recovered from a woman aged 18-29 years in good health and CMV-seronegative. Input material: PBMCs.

This CDR3 reads CASSYSAGSAGELFF. The CDR3 DNA is TGTGCCAGCAGTTACTCAGCGGGATCCGCCGGGGAGCTGTTTTTT. The J gene is TRBJ2-2, the V gene TRBV6-5; TRBD2 agrees at 7 bases. The germline CDR1 and CDR2 sequences are MNHEY and SVGAGI. CDR3 size: 15 residues. With V trimmed by 0 bases and J by 6 bases, 4 bases remained unmatched.